These T cell receptor beta chains were read from a single sample in a study of CD8 T cells in ankylosing spondylitis. TCRdb re-analysed the 5' RACE reads in MiXCR, keeping a single row per CDR3 protein. The data contain over 150,000 distinct CDR3 sequences, roughly 13% of them singletons. Sequencing was done on a sample of blood, either unsorted or a sorted T cell fraction (not recorded which). These receptors came from a male donor with ankylosing spondylitis or in good health (not recorded which). CDR3s include the opening cysteine and the closing phenylalanine or tryptophan. The D gene is left open where the match is weak. Clone size is stated in some rows and not others, as once, few, many or a class when expanded.

j_call d_call clone_size v_call cdr3_aa cdr3_nt
TRBJ2-5 NA NA TRBV6-5 CASSHGAVQETQYF TGTGCCAGCAGTCACGGAGCGGTACAAGAGACCCAGTACTTC
TRBJ2-7 NA NA TRBV7-6 CASSFENSGVYEQYF TGTGCCAGCAGCTTTGAGAATTCCGGGGTCTACGAGCAGTACTTC
TRBJ2-1 NA NA TRBV5-8 CASSVGRQLNEQFF TGTGCCAGCAGTGTCGGCCGACAGCTTAATGAGCAGTTCTTC
TRBJ1-1 NA many TRBV7-9 CASSSLDTEAFF TGTGCCAGCAGCTCGTTGGATACTGAAGCTTTCTTT
TRBJ2-7 TRBD2 medium-sized TRBV4-1 CASSQALAGEYEQYF TGCGCCAGCAGCCAAGCTTTAGCGGGAGAGTACGAGCAGTACTTC
TRBJ2-7 NA NA TRBV4-1 CASSQLDNYEQYF TGCGCCAGCAGCCAACTGGACAACTACGAGCAGTACTTC
TRBJ2-1 NA NA TRBV2 CASSEDGFSEQFF TGTGCCAGCAGTGAGGACGGATTCAGTGAGCAGTTCTTC
TRBJ2-1 NA NA TRBV4-1 CASSQVPLNNEQFF TGCGCCAGCAGCCAAGTCCCCCTTAACAATGAGCAGTTCTTC
TRBJ2-7 NA NA TRBV7-9 CASSYPGEEQYF TGTGCCAGCAGCTACCCGGGGGAAGAGCAGTACTTC
TRBJ2-7 TRBD1 few TRBV12-3/TRBV12-4 CASSHRGSYEQYF TGTGCCAGCAGTCACAGGGGCTCCTACGAGCAGTACTTC
TRBJ2-1 TRBD1 many TRBV4-1 CASSPLQGYNEQFF TGCGCCAGCAGCCCATTACAGGGGTACAATGAGCAGTTCTTC
TRBJ2-5 TRBD1 NA TRBV20-1 CSARLQGARTMGETQYF TGCAGTGCTAGATTACAGGGGGCGCGAACAATGGGAGAGACCCAGTACTTC
TRBJ2-1 NA many TRBV9 CASSRVVSSYNEQFF TGTGCCAGCAGCAGGGTCGTCAGTTCCTACAATGAGCAGTTCTTC
TRBJ1-2 NA NA TRBV19 CASTPGRGLYGYTF TGTGCCAGTACCCCAGGGAGGGGTCTCTATGGCTACACCTTC
TRBJ2-3 TRBD1 NA TRBV23-1 CASRLLRTGTTDTQYF TGCGCCAGCAGACTGCTTCGGACAGGAACCACAGATACGCAGTATTTT
TRBJ2-3 NA many TRBV20-1 CSARDWQEYSTDTQYF TGCAGTGCTAGAGATTGGCAGGAGTATAGCACAGATACGCAGTATTTT
TRBJ2-1 NA many TRBV4-1 CASSQDPGNEQFF TGCGCCAGCAGCCAAGATCCTGGGAATGAGCAGTTCTTC
TRBJ2-7 TRBD2 few TRBV5-5 CASSIFSGGAYEQYF TGTGCCAGCAGCATCTTTAGCGGGGGGGCCTACGAGCAGTACTTC
TRBJ2-3 TRBD1 few TRBV6-5 CASSSLGQGGEDTQYF TGTGCCAGCAGTTCCCTAGGACAGGGTGGTGAAGATACGCAGTATTTT
TRBJ1-1 NA few TRBV15 CATSREGAEAFF TGTGCCACCAGCAGAGAAGGGGCTGAAGCTTTCTTT
TRBJ1-1 TRBD1 NA TRBV27 CASSPRQGGEAFF TGTGCCAGCAGTCCTCGACAGGGCGGAGAAGCTTTCTTT
TRBJ2-1 NA many TRBV6-5 CASSYGLVGTNEQFF TGTGCCAGCAGTTACGGGCTAGTTGGCACAAATGAGCAGTTCTTC